This entry lists 9 T cell receptor beta chains sequenced from one sample in a study of T cells in Graves' hyperthyroidism and ophthalmopathy. Amplification of TCR beta CDR3 regions used RNA as the template. Primed by the HTBI set, a first-round RT-PCR was run on the TCR CDR3. Using its own MiXCR run on the multiplex PCR reads, TCRdb lists one record per CDR3 protein. Of approximately 430,000 distinct CDR3 sequences listed, around 16% are singletons. The source material was blood. These receptors were taken from a woman aged 18-29 years with Graves' hyperthyroidism.

The sample holds many counts of this clonotype. V gene TRBV3-1 combines with J gene TRBJ2-3; D possibly corresponds to TRBD1 (6 bases). The CDR3 sequence is 14 residues long. V was trimmed by 6 bases and J by 2 bases, leaving 12 bases between them. Germline CDR1 and CDR2: LGHDT and YNNKEL (reference sequence). The CDR3 protein is CASSRRQVTDTQYF. CDR3 in DNA: TGTGCCAGCAGTCGGAGACAGGTCACAGATACGCAGTATTTT.

There are many counts of this clonotype. The chain uses TRBV9 and TRBJ1-1; D remains ambiguous. V shed 3 bases and J shed 1 base, with 7 bases lying between them. The CDR3 consists of 13 residues. Looked up from germline, CDR1 is SGDLS and CDR2 is YYNGEE. This chain's CDR3 is CASSETSNTEAFF. The DNA of the CDR3 is TGTGCCAGCAGCGAAACTTCGAACACTGAAGCTTTCTTT. Looking up the rest from reference TRBV9 and TRBJ1-1 gives the full variable domain: DSGVTQTPKHLITATGQRVTLRCSPRSGDLSVYWYQQSLDQGLQFLIQYYNGEERAKGNILERFSAQQFPDLHSELNLSSLELGDSALYFCASSETSNTEAFFGQGTRLTVV.

In its sample, this clonotype was seen a few times. The chain has TRBV9 and TRBJ2-3, with 10 bases that match TRBD1. The germline CDR1 and CDR2 sequences are SGDLS and YYNGEE. V was pared by 4 bases and J by 1 base, with 15 bases of the junction left unmatched. The CDR3 sequence is 19 residues long. The CDR3 bases are TGTGCCAGCAGCACCCAGACAGGGGGCAAGTACGAGCGCACAGATACGCAGTATTTT. Amino acid sequence: CASSTQTGGKYERTDTQYF. Full variable domain (missing parts from reference TRBV9 and TRBJ2-3): DSGVTQTPKHLITATGQRVTLRCSPRSGDLSVYWYQQSLDQGLQFLIQYYNGEERAKGNILERFSAQQFPDLHSELNLSSLELGDSALYFCASSTQTGGKYERTDTQYFGPGTRLTVL.

This chain connects TRBV5-1 to TRBJ2-2; TRBD1 is a possible D gene (6 bases). CDR1 is SGHRS and CDR2 is YFSETQ in the germline V gene. The V end lost 4 bases, the J end lost 3 bases, and 16 bases lay between the germline ends. The CDR3 runs 16 residues. CDR3 bases: TGCGCCAGCAGCCGGTCAGGGGTCCGGGACACCGGGGAGCTGTTTTTT. Translated, it gives CASSRSGVRDTGELFF.

This clonotype was counted many times. The rearrangement uses TRBV4-2 and TRBJ2-3; 7 bases map to TRBD1. J was trimmed by 2 bases and V by 4 bases; bases with no gene match: 15. The CDR3 totals 18 residues. The V gene's germline CDR1 is LGHNA and CDR2 YNFKEQ. The CDR3 sequence: CASSPLGLKGASTDTQYF. CDR3 coding DNA: TGTGCCAGCAGCCCCCTCGGCCTTAAGGGGGCGTCCACAGATACGCAGTATTTT.

V gene TRBV5-4 combines with J gene TRBJ2-1; D may be TRBD1 (5 bases). This CDR3 is 18 amino acids long. Germline V CDR1 and CDR2: SGHNT, YYREEE (reference sequence). V dropped 3 bases and J dropped 3 bases, with 22 bases sitting between them. The CDR3 DNA reads as TGTGCCAGCAGCTCCGCCGAAACAGGAACAGGCTTCTACAATGAGCAGTTCTTC. As protein: CASSSAETGTGFYNEQFF.

This chain joins TRBV12-3 or TRBV12-4 and TRBJ2-6, with 7 positions matching TRBD2. With V trimmed by 6 bases and J by 8 bases, 10 bases remained unmatched. The CDR3 has 15 residues. The CDR3 DNA sequence: TGTGCCAGCAGGGGGGGGGGGGGAGGGACCAACGTCCTGACTTTC. Translation: CASRGGGGGTNVLTF.

This clonotype was counted at least ten times. The V gene is TRBV27, the J gene TRBJ1-3; D is ambiguous. The CDR3 totals 17 residues. CDR1 MNHEY and CDR2 SMNVEV come from the germline V gene (reference sequence). V lost 6 bases and J lost 4, with 22 bases in between. CDR3 DNA sequence: TGTGCCAGCAGCTCCACAAACACCCGCTCCTCCGGAAACACCATATATTTT. Amino acids: CASSSTNTRSSGNTIYF.

This clonotype was detected many times. This chain uses TRBV6-6 with TRBJ2-1, with 7 bases lining up with TRBD1. Trimming removed 0 bases from V and 7 bases from J; junction bases left unmatched: 0. Germline lookup yields CDR1 MNHNY and CDR2 SVGAGI (reference sequence). This CDR3 comprises 13 residues. CDR3 in DNA: TGTGCCAGCAGTTACTCACAGGGGAATGAGCAGTTCTTC. Amino acids: CASSYSQGNEQFF.